This TCR beta chain was sequenced for a study of cytomegalovirus exposure and HLA in healthy donors. Concerning this clone: The antigen is unknown.

The CDR3 runs to 13 residues. V lost 5 bases to trimming and J lost 8 bases, with 15 bases between them. CDR1 is MNHEY, CDR2 SVGAGI, per germline. Study-wide findings and caveats: Productive status was seen about 87% or about 30% of the time for most TCR beta V segments in an earlier analysis.

The PCR was carried out with 60 Vbeta primers and 13 Jbeta primers. The repertoire was sequenced with immunoSEQ multiplex PCR; TCRdb's copy has only in-frame clones and lacks some. Among around 180,000 clones listed, 70% to 85% were seen once. The chain carries TRBV6-5 and TRBJ1-2; no clear D gene. This clonotype was sampled from a woman aged 40 to 50 in good health and CMV-seronegative. The sequencing sample was made of PBMCs. This CDR3 is CASSRTPLHGYTF. CDR3 in DNA: TGTGCCAGCAGTCGAACACCGCTCCACGGCTACACCTTC.